Following are 20 T cell receptor beta chains from one sample sequenced in a study of blood T cell repertoires in COVID-19. Profiling relied on immunoSEQ multiplex PCR, and the TCRdb table lists in-frame clones only, not all of them. In the table there are about 190,000 clones, about four fifths of which are singletons. The sequenced sample consisted of PBMCs or T cells enriched from blood (not recorded which). The receptors originated from a woman in her 30s who had recovered from COVID-19.

This chain links TRBV19 with TRBJ1-6, with D tentatively TRBD1 (6 bases). The length of the CDR3 is 15 residues. Germline V gene sequence: CDR1 LNHDA, CDR2 SQIVND (reference sequence). Trimming took 4 bases from V and 3 from J, leaving 10 bases between them. The CDR3 sequence is CASSTGVGYNSPLHF. CDR3 DNA sequence: TGTGCCAGTAGTACAGGGGTAGGCTATAATTCACCCCTCCACTTT.

V is TRBV12-3 or TRBV12-4 and J is TRBJ2-7, with 7 nucleotides matching TRBD1. The V segment lost 6 bases and the J segment 3 bases; nucleotides outside the gene matches: 2. This CDR3 spans 12 amino acids. The CDR3: CASSRDSYEQYV. The CDR3 region has the DNA TGTGCCAGCAGCCGGGACAGCTACGAGCAGTACGTC.

This clone was seen just once. The chain combines TRBV28 with TRBJ2-3, with TRBD2 matching 11 bases. Germline CDR1 and CDR2: MDHEN and SYDVKM. V dropped 7 bases and J dropped 4; count of bases not matched to a gene: 4. The CDR3 has 14 amino acids. This CDR3 is CASTFSGGADTQYF. DNA for the CDR3: TGTGCCAGCACCTTTAGCGGGGGGGCAGATACGCAGTATTTT.

V gene TRBV29-1 combines with J gene TRBJ2-5; weak D call: TRBD1 (5 bases). The germline V gene has CDR1 SQVTM and CDR2 ANQGSEA. Trimming cost V 8 bases and J 5 bases, with 12 bases left between them. The CDR3 spans 11 residues. CDR3 DNA: TGCAGCCTCAGGGTCGGGGAGACCCAGTACTTC. It translates to CSLRVGETQYF.

V usage is TRBV6-5 and J usage is TRBJ2-2; TRBD1 is a possible D gene (5 bases). Trimming took off 1 base at V and 3 bases at J, with 9 bases between the two ends. This CDR3 comprises 15 residues. The germline V gene encodes CDR1 MNHEY and CDR2 SVGAGI. The CDR3 spells CASSYWGRDTGELFF. The CDR3 DNA sequence: TGTGCCAGCAGTTACTGGGGCAGGGACACCGGGGAGCTGTTTTTT.

The chain combines TRBV15 with TRBJ1-4; tentatively, D is TRBD1 (5 bases). Trimming stripped 0 bases from V and 4 bases from J, with 18 bases between. This CDR3 is built from 18 residues. Per the germline V gene, CDR1 is LNHNV and CDR2 is YYDKDF (reference sequence). For the CDR3, the DNA is TGTGCCACCAGCAGAGACCGGACATCGGGCAGCAGTAATGAAAAACTGTTTTTT. Translated, it gives CATSRDRTSGSSNEKLFF.

This clone was counted once. The V call is TRBV15, the J call TRBJ2-1; D not certain. The germline gives CDR1 LNHNV, CDR2 YYDKDF (reference sequence). The CDR3 runs to 15 residues. Trimming took off 1 base at V and 1 base at J, with 8 bases between the two ends. The DNA for the CDR3 is TGTGCCACCAGCAGAGGTCAGCGATCCTACAATGAGCAGTTCTTC. It specifies CATSRGQRSYNEQFF.

The V gene is TRBV18, the J gene TRBJ2-2; 9 nucleotides agree with TRBD1. Trimming cost V 2 bases and J 3 bases; bases outside gene matches: 1. The CDR3 runs to 15 residues. Germline V gene data show CDR1 as KGHSH and CDR2 as LQKENI. As DNA, the CDR3 is TGTGCCAGCTCACCAAGGACAGGGGACACCGGGGAGCTGTTTTTT. Residues: CASSPRTGDTGELFF.

V gene TRBV5-1 combines with J gene TRBJ2-1; TRBD2 is a possible D gene (6 bases). Germline V lookup: CDR1 SGHRS, CDR2 YFSETQ. The CDR3 spans 12 residues. V gave up 4 bases and J gave up 7 bases, with 9 bases separating them. CDR3 sequence (DNA): TGCGCCAGCAGCGGGGGACTTAATGAGCAGTTCTTC. This encodes CASSGGLNEQFF.

The chain has TRBV5-1 and TRBJ2-7, with TRBD2 matching over 9 bases. CDR1 and CDR2 (germline): SGHRS, YFSETQ. V gave up 6 bases and J gave up 0 bases; unmatched junction bases: 10. This CDR3 has 16 residues. In DNA, the CDR3 is TGCGCCAGCAACATCGGGTCTAGCGGGGCCTCCTACGAGCAGTACTTC. Amino acids: CASNIGSSGASYEQYF. Filled out from reference TRBV5-1 and TRBJ2-7, the complete variable domain reads KAGVTQTPRYLIKTRGQQVTLSCSPISGHRSVSWYQQTPGQGLQFLFEYFSETQRNKGNFPGRFSGRQFSNSRSEMNVSTLELGDSALYLCASNIGSSGASYEQYFGPGTRLTVT.

The rearrangement links TRBV18 to TRBJ2-1, with 14 bases matching TRBD2. Trimming cost V 3 bases and J 4 bases; bases outside gene matches: 8. The CDR3 has 18 amino acids. The V gene's germline CDR1 is KGHSH and CDR2 LQKENI. CDR3 DNA sequence: TGTGCCAGCTCACCCTCTCGACTAGCGGGGGGGCCATACAATGAGCAGTTCTTC. Its translation: CASSPSRLAGGPYNEQFF.

The rearrangement links TRBV3-1 (or the pseudogene TRBV3-2) to TRBJ2-7; a possible D gene is TRBD2 (5 bases). The CDR3 has 17 amino acids. Deletions cut 0 bases from V and 4 bases from J, with 19 bases between. CDR1 and CDR2 from the germline V gene are LGHDT and YNNKEL (reference sequence). The CDR3 DNA reads TGTGCCAGCAGCCAAGATCGGGAAGTAGACCTACGGTACGAGCAGTACTTC. It specifies CASSQDREVDLRYEQYF.

This chain uses TRBV19 with TRBJ1-1; D gene uncertain. Germline V gene data show CDR1 as LNHDA and CDR2 as SQIVND (reference sequence). Trimming took 0 bases from V and 4 from J, leaving 12 bases between them. The CDR3 spans 15 residues. The CDR3 reads CASSIERARGTEAFF. DNA of the CDR3: TGTGCCAGTAGTATAGAACGCGCCCGGGGCACTGAAGCTTTCTTT.

The chain joins TRBV6-1 to TRBJ2-7, with a tentative D call TRBD1 (5 bases). Between the trimmed V and J ends, which lost 3 bases and 4 bases, there was a span of 10 bases. Germline V gives CDR1 MNHNS, CDR2 SASEGT. The CDR3 consists of 13 residues. The CDR3 nucleotides are TGTGCCAGCAGTGAGCGGCCAGGGTACGAGCAGTACGTC. Translating gives CASSERPGYEQYV.

The rearrangement joins TRBV2 to TRBJ1-5, with 8 bases fitting TRBD1. CDR3 length: 14 amino acids. The junction had 2 bases not matched to a gene; V was cut back by 5 bases and J by 2 bases. CDR1 and CDR2 from the germline V gene are SNHLY and FYNNEI. Here the CDR3 DNA reads TGTGCCAGCAGTTGGGGACAGGGCAATCAGCCCCAGCATTTT. As protein: CASSWGQGNQPQHF.

This sequence joins TRBV29-1 and TRBJ1-1; 7 nucleotides match TRBD1. This CDR3 region has 11 residues. J was trimmed by 6 bases and V by 5 bases; bases with no gene match: 3. In germline, CDR1 is SQVTM, CDR2 ANQGSEA. The CDR3, as DNA: TGCAGCGTTTTCAGGGGGTCTGAAGCTTTCTTT. Protein: CSVFRGSEAFF. The whole variable domain, remainder taken from reference TRBV29-1 and TRBJ1-1, is SAVISQKPSRDICQRGTSLTIQCQVDSQVTMMFWYRQQPGQSLTLIATANQGSEATYESGFVIDKFPISRPNLTFSTLTVSNMSPEDSSIYLCSVFRGSEAFFGQGTRLTVV.

The rearrangement links TRBV6-7 to TRBJ2-3; D gene ambiguous. TRBV6-7 qualifies as an ORF whose function is uncertain. The V end lost 4 bases, the J end lost 1 base, and 3 bases lay between the germline ends. The CDR3 is made up of 12 amino acids. The CDR3 coding sequence is TGTGCCAGCAGTTTAGGCACAGATACGCAGTATTTT. It specifies CASSLGTDTQYF.

A single count supports this clone. V is TRBV4-1 and J is TRBJ1-1; D is undetermined. Per the germline V gene, CDR1 is MGHRA and CDR2 is YSYEKL. The CDR3 contains 13 residues. V was clipped by 1 base and J by 3 bases, with 6 bases between them. The CDR3 spells CASSQGEYTEAFF. The CDR3 nucleotides read TGCGCCAGCAGCCAAGGGGAGTACACTGAAGCTTTCTTT.

The gene calls are TRBV28 and TRBJ1-1, with D unresolved. Per germline, CDR1 MDHEN and CDR2 SYDVKM. The CDR3 has 12 residues. V lost 3 bases to trimming and J lost 4 bases, with 6 bases between them. The CDR3 DNA follows: TGTGCCAGCAGTTTGTCTACCACTGAAGCTTTCTTT. Translating gives CASSLSTTEAFF.

The chain couples TRBV7-9 to TRBJ2-1, with 11 bases lining up with TRBD2. The ends lost 1 base at V and 6 bases at J; junction bases unmatched: 8. Germline CDR1 is SEHNR and CDR2 is FQNEAQ (reference sequence). The CDR3 runs to 17 residues. The CDR3 loop reads CASSLGFSGGGANEQFF. CDR3 sequence (DNA): TGTGCCAGCAGCTTAGGGTTTAGCGGGGGGGGAGCCAATGAGCAGTTCTTC. The variable domain in full, completed from reference TRBV7-9 and TRBJ2-1, reads DTGVSQNPRHKITKRGQNVTFRCDPISEHNRLYWYRQTLGQGPEFLTYFQNEAQLEKSRLLSDRFSAERPKGSFSTLEIQRTEQGDSAMYLCASSLGFSGGGANEQFFGPGTRLTVL.